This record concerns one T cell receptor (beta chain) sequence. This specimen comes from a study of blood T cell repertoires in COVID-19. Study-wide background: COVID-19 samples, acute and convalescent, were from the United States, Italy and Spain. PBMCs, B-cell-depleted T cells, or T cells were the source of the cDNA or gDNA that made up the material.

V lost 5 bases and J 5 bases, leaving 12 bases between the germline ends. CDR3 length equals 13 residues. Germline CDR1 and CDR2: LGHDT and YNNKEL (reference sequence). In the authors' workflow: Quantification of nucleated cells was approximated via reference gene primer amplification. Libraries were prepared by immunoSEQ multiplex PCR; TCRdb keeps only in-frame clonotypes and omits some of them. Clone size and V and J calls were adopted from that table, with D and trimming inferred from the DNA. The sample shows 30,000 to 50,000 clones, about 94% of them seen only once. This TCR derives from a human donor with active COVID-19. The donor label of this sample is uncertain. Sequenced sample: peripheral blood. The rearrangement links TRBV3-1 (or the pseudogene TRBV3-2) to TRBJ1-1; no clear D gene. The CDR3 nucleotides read TGTGCCAGCAGCAGGCTGGGCACGACTGAAGCTTTCTTT. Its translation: CASSRLGTTEAFF.